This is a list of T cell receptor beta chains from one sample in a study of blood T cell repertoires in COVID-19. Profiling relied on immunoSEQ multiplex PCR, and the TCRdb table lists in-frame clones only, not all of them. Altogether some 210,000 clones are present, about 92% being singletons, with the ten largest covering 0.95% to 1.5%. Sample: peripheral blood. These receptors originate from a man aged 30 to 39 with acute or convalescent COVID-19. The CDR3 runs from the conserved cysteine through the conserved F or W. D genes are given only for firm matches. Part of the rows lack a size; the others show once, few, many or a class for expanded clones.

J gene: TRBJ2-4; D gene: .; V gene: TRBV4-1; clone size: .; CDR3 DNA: TGCGCCAGCAGCCAAACGGATCCGCGGAACATTCAGTACTTC; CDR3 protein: CASSQTDPRNIQYF
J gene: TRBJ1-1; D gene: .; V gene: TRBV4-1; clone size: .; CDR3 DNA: TGCGCCAGCAGCCAAGGAGGGCTCCTCTTTGGCTTGGGAGCTTTCTTT; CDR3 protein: CASSQGGLLFGLGAFF
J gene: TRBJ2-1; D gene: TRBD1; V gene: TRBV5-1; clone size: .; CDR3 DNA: TGCGCCAGCAGCTTGTCCCGGGACAGGGAGTTCTTC; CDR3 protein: CASSLSRDREFF
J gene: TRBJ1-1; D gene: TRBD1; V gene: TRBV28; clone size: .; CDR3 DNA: TGTGCCAGCAGTTTGACAGGGGGGAAAACTGAAGCTTTCTTT; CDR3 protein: CASSLTGGKTEAFF
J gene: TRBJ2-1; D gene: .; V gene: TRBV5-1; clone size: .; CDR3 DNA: TGCGCCAGCAGCCCGGCGGGGGCGGGAGTTTATGAGCAGTTCTTC; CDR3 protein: CASSPAGAGVYEQFF
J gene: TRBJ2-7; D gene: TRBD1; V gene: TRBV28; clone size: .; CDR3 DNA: TGTGCCAGCAGTGGGGCTTCCGAGACAGGGAGTAGCGAGCAGTACTTC; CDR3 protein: CASSGASETGSSEQYF
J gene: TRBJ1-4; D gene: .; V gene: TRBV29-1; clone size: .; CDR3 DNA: TGCAGTATGAGGAGGGGATCTAATGAAAAACTGTTTTTT; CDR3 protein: CSMRRGSNEKLFF
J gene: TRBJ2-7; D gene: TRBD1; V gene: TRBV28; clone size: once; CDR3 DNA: TGTGCCAGCACTCCCCGGGACAGAGCCTCCTACGAGCAGTACTTC; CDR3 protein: CASTPRDRASYEQYF
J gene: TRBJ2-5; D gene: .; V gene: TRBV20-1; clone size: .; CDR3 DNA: TGCAGTGCAGAGATCGGGGAGACCCAGTACTTC; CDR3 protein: CSAEIGETQYF
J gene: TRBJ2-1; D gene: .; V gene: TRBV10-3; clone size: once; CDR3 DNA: TGTGCCAACGGACAGTCTTACAATGAGCAGTTCTTC; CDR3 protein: CANGQSYNEQFF
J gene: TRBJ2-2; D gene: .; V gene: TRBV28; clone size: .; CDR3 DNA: TGTGCCAGCAGTTTAAGACGAGACTTGAACACCGGGGAGCTGTTTTTT; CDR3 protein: CASSLRRDLNTGELFF
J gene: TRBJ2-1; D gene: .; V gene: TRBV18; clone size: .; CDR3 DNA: TGTGCCAGCTCACCGGGTTTAGCGTCCGGAGGTGAGCAGTTCTTC; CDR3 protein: CASSPGLASGGEQFF
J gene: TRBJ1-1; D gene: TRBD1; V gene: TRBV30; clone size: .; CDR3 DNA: TGTGCCTGGAGTGTACCGGGGACAGGGGGGTTTGAAGCTTTCTTT; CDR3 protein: CAWSVPGTGGFEAFF
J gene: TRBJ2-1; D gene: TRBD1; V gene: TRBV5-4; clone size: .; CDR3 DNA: TGTGCCAGCAGCCGGGACAGGGGCCCCTACAATGAGCAGTTCTTC; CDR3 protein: CASSRDRGPYNEQFF
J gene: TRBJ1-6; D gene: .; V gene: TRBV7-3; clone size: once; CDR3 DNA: TGTGCCAGCAGCCCCGGGTCGTGGAATTCACCCCTCCACTTT; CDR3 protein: CASSPGSWNSPLHF
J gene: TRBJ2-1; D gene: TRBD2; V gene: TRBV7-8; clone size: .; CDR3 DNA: TGTGCCAGCAGCCGTAGCGGGGCCACCTACAATGAGCAGTTCTTC; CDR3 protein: CASSRSGATYNEQFF
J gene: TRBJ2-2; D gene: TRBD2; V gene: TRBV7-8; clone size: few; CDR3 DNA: TGTGCCAGCAGCTCCCGGGGGGGAGCGCCTAAGGCGGACACCGGGGAGCTGTTTTTT; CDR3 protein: CASSSRGGAPKADTGELFF
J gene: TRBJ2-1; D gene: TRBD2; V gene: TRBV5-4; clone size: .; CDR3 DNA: TGTGCCAGCAGCTCGGGACTAGCGGACTACAATGAGCAGTTCTTC; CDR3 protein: CASSSGLADYNEQFF
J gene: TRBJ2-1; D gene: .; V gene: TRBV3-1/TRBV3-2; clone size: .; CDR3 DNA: TGTGCCAGCAGCCAAGAGCGGTTCAGGGCCAATGAGCAGTTCTTC; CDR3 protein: CASSQERFRANEQFF
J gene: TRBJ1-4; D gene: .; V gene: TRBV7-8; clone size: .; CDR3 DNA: TGTGCCAGCAGCAGGAGAGATGCAACTAATGAAAAACTGTTTTTT; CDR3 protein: CASSRRDATNEKLFF
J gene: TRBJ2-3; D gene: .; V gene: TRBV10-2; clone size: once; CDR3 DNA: TGCGCCAGCTCAGGACTCTCGACTAGCACAGATACGCAGTATTTT; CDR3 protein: CASSGLSTSTDTQYF
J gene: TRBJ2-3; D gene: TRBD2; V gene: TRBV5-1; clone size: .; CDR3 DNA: TGCGCCAGCAGATCTCTAGCGGGCACAGATACGCAGTATTTT; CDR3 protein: CASRSLAGTDTQYF